Reported below is one T cell receptor beta chain. The antigen remains unidentified. The sample originates from a study of OX40 agonist ivuxolimab in advanced cancers. About the research overall: Patients were infused with ivuxolimab every 2 weeks at 0.01 to 10 mg/kg.

TCRdb keeps only in-frame clones here, not all; method: immunoSEQ multiplex PCR. This sample has about 79,000 clones, with 80% to 95% found just once. The germline gives CDR1 SQVTM, CDR2 ANQGSEA. V lost 6 bases and J lost 6, with 16 bases in between. CDR3 length: 13 amino acids. Whole-study results and caveats: Expanded clones belonging to CD8+ T cells outnumbered, on average, those of CD4+.

The TCR originated in an adult with an advanced solid tumor such as melanoma, head and neck, liver or kidney cancer. J is TRBJ2-3 and V is TRBV29-1; D gene unclear. The material was CD4+ or CD8+ T cells sorted from blood, obtained in a trial of the OX40 agonist ivuxolimab. In DNA form, the CDR3 reads TGCAGCGTCCGAACATCCGGGTGGGATACGCAGTATTTT. This translates into CSVRTSGWDTQYF.